This passage covers 10 T cell receptor beta chains from one sample sequenced in a study of T cells in Graves' hyperthyroidism and ophthalmopathy. TCR beta CDR3 regions were amplified from RNA transcripts. Carried out on the TCR CDR3, a first-round RT-PCR used the HTBI primer set. TCRdb redid the calling of the multiplex PCR reads with MiXCR, one entry per CDR3 protein. Of about 590,000 distinct CDR3 sequences listed, 15% to 18% were seen once; the top ten hold approximately 7%. Sequencing was done on a sample of blood. These receptor sequences come from a woman in her 30s with Graves' hyperthyroidism.

The chain employs TRBV29-1 and TRBJ2-1; D is ambiguous. The CDR3 length is 9 residues. The germline V gene has CDR1 SQVTM and CDR2 ANQGSEA. V shed 6 bases and J shed 5 bases, with 2 bases lying between them. CDR3: CSVDNEQFF. The CDR3 DNA follows: TGCAGCGTAGACAATGAGCAGTTCTTC.

This clonotype was seen only a few times. The chain employs TRBV4-3 and TRBJ2-1, with TRBD2 matching 12 bases. CDR1 is LGHNA and CDR2 is YSLEER in the germline V gene. V was clipped by 5 bases and J by 3 bases; unmatched bases: 11. The CDR3 spans 18 residues. The CDR3 sequence: CASSKGLAGRTLYNEQFF. The CDR3 coding sequence is TGCGCCAGCAGCAAAGGACTAGCGGGAAGGACTCTCTACAATGAGCAGTTCTTC.

This clonotype has at least ten counts. The CDR3: CASSFYRGGDTEAFF. CDR3 in DNA: TGTGCCAGCAGCTTTTACAGGGGGGGGGACACTGAAGCTTTCTTT. The chain employs TRBV7-6 and TRBJ1-1, with 8 bases lining up with TRBD1. Germline trimming cut 3 bases from V and 3 bases from J; bases unmatched to any gene: 6. Germline CDR1 is SGHVS and CDR2 is FNYEAQ. The CDR3 covers 15 residues.

The table lists this clonotype with many counts. V gene TRBV6-1 combines with J gene TRBJ1-2; 7 positions agree with TRBD1. The CDR3 has 14 residues. With 3 bases clipped from V and 4 bases from J, the junction kept 5 bases outside the gene matches. Germline CDR1 is MNHNS and CDR2 is SASEGT. This chain's CDR3 is CASSDYRDSYGYTF. In DNA form, the CDR3 reads TGTGCCAGCAGTGATTATCGGGACAGCTATGGCTACACCTTC.

This clonotype occurred many times. The V and J genes are TRBV14 and TRBJ2-1; 12 nucleotides align to TRBD2. Germline V gene lookup returns CDR1 SGHDN and CDR2 FVKESK. The CDR3 totals 15 residues. V shed 6 bases, J shed 5 bases, and the junction held 5 bases outside the gene matches. DNA of the CDR3: TGTGCCAGCAGTCCGACTAGCGGGAGACACAATGAGCAGTTCTTC. Translating gives CASSPTSGRHNEQFF.

In this sample, this clonotype turned up many times. The V call is TRBV2, the J call TRBJ1-1; the D is unclear. V lost 1 base and J 10 bases, leaving 13 bases between the germline ends. Germline V gives CDR1 SNHLY, CDR2 FYNNEI. CDR3 length: 13 residues. This CDR3 is CASSEDDWAAAFF. CDR3 nucleotide sequence: TGTGCCAGCAGTGAAGATGACTGGGCGGCAGCTTTCTTT.

This clonotype was recorded at least ten times. The genes are TRBV11-3 and TRBJ2-1; 8 nucleotides align to TRBD2. Germline values: CDR1 SGHNT, CDR2 YENEEA. V was clipped by 1 base and J by 8 bases; unmatched bases: 7. The CDR3 loop spans 15 amino acids. CDR3 DNA sequence: TGTGCCAGCAGCTTAGTAAGCGGGAGTATCTATGAGCAGTTCTTC. It yields the protein CASSLVSGSIYEQFF.

This sequence joins TRBV7-9 and TRBJ1-2, with TRBD1 as a possible D gene (6 bases). V was pared by 5 bases and J by 6 bases, with 22 bases between. This CDR3 comprises 16 residues. CDR1 is SEHNR and CDR2 is FQNEAQ in the germline V gene (reference sequence). DNA of the CDR3: TGTGCCAGCAGCCCGCGGGATAAACAGGGAGGGGATGGCTACACCTTC. Amino acids: CASSPRDKQGGDGYTF.

This clonotype showed up many times. The chain has TRBV7-2 and TRBJ2-3; 8 bases line up with TRBD2. Germline V gives CDR1 SGHTA, CDR2 FQGNSA. The J segment lost 5 bases and the V segment lost 8 bases, leaving 15 bases of the junction unmatched. The CDR3 contains 16 residues. CDR3 nucleotide sequence: TGTGCCAGCCCTGCCGGGGGGGGCGAGAGTAAAGATACGCAGTATTTT. This codes for CASPAGGGESKDTQYF.

This clonotype was counted ten times or more. This chain uses TRBV28 with TRBJ2-2, with 8 bases lining up with TRBD1. The CDR3 is 16 amino acids. CDR1 MDHEN and CDR2 SYDVKM come from the germline V gene. After removal of 6 bases from V and 3 bases from J, the junction contained 9 bases not matched to a gene. The CDR3 here is CASRDREVVYTGELFF. DNA for the CDR3: TGTGCCAGCAGGGACAGGGAAGTAGTCTACACCGGGGAGCTGTTTTTT.